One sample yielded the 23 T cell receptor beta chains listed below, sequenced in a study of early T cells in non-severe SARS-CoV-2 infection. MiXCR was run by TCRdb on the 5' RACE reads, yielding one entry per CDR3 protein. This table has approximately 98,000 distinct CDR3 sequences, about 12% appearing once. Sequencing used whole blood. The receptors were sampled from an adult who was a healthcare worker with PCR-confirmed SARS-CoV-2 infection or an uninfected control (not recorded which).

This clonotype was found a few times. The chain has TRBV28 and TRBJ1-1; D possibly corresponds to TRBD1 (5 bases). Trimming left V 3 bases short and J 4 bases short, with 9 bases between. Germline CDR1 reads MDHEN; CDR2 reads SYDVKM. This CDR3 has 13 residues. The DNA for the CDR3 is TGTGCCAGCAGTTTTAGGGGCACCACTGAAGCTTTCTTT. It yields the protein CASSFRGTTEAFF.

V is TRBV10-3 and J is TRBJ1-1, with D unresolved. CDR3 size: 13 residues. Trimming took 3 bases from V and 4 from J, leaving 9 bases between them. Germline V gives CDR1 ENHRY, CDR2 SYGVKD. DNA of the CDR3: TGTGCCATCAGTGATAGTCCCCCCACTGAAGCTTTCTTT. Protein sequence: CAISDSPPTEAFF.

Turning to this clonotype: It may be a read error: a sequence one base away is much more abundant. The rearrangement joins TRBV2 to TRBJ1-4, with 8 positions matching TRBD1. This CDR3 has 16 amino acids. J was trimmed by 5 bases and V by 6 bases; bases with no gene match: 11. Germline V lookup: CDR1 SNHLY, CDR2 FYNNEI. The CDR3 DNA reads TGTGCCAGCAGGGGGGACAGGTGTAGAGGAAATGAAAAACTGTTTTTT. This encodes CASRGDRCRGNEKLFF.

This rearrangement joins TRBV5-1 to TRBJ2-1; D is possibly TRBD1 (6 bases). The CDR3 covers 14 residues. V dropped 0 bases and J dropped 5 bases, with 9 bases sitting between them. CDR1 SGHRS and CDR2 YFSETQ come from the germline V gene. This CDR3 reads CASSLAGQNNEQFF. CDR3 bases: TGCGCCAGCAGCTTGGCTGGACAGAACAATGAGCAGTTCTTC.

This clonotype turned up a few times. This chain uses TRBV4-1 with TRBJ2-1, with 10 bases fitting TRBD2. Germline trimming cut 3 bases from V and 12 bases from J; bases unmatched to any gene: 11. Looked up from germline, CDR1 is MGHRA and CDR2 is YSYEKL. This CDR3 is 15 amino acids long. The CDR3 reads CASSQERGGSRWQFF. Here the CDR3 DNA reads TGCGCCAGCAGCCAGGAGCGGGGGGGGTCCCGGTGGCAGTTCTTC.

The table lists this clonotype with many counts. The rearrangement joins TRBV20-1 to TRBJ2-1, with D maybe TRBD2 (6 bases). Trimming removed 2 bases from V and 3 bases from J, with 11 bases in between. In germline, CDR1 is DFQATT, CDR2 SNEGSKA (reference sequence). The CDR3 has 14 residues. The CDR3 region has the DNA TGCAGTGCTAGACCTGGGAGGTTCTACAATGAGCAGTTCTTC. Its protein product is CSARPGRFYNEQFF.

CDR3 in DNA: TGTGCCAGCAGGGGGGACAGGGCTGGCTACACCTTC. Translating gives CASRGDRAGYTF. The genes are TRBV27 and TRBJ1-2; TRBD1 aligns across 9 bases. Germline CDR1 MNHEY, CDR2 SMNVEV (reference sequence). The J segment lost 7 bases and the V segment lost 6 bases, leaving 3 bases of the junction unmatched. The CDR3 totals 12 residues.

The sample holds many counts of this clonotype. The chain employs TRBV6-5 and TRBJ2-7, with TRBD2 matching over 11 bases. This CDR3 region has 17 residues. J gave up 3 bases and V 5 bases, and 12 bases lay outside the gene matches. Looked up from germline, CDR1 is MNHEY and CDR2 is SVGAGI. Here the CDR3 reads CASSPKLAGGPVYEQYF. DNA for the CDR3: TGTGCCAGCAGTCCCAAGCTAGCGGGAGGCCCCGTCTACGAGCAGTACTTC.

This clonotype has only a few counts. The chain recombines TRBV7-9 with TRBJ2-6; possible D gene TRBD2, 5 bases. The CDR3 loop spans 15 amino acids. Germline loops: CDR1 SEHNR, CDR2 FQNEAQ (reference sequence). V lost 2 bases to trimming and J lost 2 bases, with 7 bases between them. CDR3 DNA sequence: TGTGCCAGCAGCTTAACCGGGGCTGGGGCCAACGTCCTGACTTTC. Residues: CASSLTGAGANVLTF.

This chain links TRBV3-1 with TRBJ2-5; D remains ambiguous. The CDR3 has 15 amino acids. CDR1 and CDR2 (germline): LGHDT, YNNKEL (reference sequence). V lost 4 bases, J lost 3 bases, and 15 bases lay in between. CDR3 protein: CASSPFAVGKETQYF. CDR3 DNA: TGTGCCAGCAGCCCCTTCGCCGTAGGAAAAGAGACCCAGTACTTC.

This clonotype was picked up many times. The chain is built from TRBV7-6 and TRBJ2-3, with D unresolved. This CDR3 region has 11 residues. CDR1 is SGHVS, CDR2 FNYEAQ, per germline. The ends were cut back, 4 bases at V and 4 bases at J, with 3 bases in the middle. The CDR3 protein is CASSSSDTQYF. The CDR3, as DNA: TGTGCCAGCAGCTCGTCAGATACGCAGTATTTT.

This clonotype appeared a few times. The CDR3 bases are TGTGCCTGGAGGCACCGGGACAGGGCGCCCCTAGCCAAAAACATTCAGTACTTC. It encodes CAWRHRDRAPLAKNIQYF. The chain employs TRBV30 and TRBJ2-4, with 9 positions matching TRBD1. Trimming took 3 bases from V and 0 from J; bases not matched to a gene: 12. The germline gives CDR1 GTSNPN, CDR2 SVGIG (reference sequence). The CDR3 loop spans 18 amino acids.

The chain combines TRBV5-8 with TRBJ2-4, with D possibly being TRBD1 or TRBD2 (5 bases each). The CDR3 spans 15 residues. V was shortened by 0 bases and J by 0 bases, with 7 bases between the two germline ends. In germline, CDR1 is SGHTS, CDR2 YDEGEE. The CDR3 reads CASSLGDLAKNIQYF. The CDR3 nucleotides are TGTGCCAGCAGCTTGGGGGACCTAGCCAAAAACATTCAGTACTTC.

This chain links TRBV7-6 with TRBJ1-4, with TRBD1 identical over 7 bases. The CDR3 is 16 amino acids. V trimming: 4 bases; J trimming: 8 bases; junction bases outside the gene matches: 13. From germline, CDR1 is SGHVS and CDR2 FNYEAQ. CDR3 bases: TGTGCCAGCAGCTCTTATCCGGGACAGACCCCCGAAAAACTGTTTTTT. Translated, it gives CASSSYPGQTPEKLFF.

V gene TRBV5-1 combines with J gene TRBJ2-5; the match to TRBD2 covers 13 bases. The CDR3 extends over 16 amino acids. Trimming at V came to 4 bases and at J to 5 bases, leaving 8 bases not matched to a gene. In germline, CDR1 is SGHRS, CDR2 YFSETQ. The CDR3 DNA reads TGCGCCAGCAGCACGGGACTAGCGGGGAGACAGGAGACCCAGTACTTC. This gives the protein CASSTGLAGRQETQYF.

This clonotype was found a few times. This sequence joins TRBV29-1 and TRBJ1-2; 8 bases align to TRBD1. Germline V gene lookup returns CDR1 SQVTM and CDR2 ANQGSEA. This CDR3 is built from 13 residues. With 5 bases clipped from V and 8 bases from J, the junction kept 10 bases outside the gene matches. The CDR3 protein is CSVQGAGVRGYTF. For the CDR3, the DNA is TGCAGCGTTCAGGGGGCGGGCGTGAGAGGCTACACCTTC.

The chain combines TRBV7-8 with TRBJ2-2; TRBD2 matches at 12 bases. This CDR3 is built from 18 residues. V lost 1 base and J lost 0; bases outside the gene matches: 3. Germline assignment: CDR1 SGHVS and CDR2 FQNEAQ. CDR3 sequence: CASSLVASGGANTGELFF. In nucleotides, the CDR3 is TGTGCCAGCAGCTTAGTGGCTAGCGGGGGGGCGAACACCGGGGAGCTGTTTTTT.

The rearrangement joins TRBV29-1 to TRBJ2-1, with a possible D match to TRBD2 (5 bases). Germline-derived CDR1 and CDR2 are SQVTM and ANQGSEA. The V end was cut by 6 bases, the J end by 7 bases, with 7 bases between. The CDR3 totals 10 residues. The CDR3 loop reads CSVQRNEQFF. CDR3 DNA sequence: TGCAGCGTCCAGCGGAATGAGCAGTTCTTC.

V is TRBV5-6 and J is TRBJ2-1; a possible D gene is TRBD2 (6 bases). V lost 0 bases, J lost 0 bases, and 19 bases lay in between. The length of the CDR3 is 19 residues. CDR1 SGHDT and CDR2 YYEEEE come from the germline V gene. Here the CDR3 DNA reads TGTGCCAGCAGCTTGGGGGCGGGACGACTCCTGGACTCCTACAATGAGCAGTTCTTC. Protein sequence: CASSLGAGRLLDSYNEQFF.

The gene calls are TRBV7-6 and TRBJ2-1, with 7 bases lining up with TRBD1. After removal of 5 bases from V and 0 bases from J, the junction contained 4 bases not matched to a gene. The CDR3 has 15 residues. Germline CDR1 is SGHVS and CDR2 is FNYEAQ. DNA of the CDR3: TGTGCCAGCAGCCCGGGACAGCCCTCCTACAATGAGCAGTTCTTC. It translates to CASSPGQPSYNEQFF.

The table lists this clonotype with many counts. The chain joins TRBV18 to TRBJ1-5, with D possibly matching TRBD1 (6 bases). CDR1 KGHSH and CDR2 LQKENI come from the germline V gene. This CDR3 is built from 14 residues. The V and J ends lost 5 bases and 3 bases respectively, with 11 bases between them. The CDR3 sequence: CASSSRDNNQPQHF. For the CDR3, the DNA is TGTGCCAGCTCATCAAGGGACAACAATCAGCCCCAGCATTTT.

The CDR3 bases are TGCAGTGCTAGACTAGGCGGGAGATTAGACAATGAGCAGTTCTTC. Translating gives CSARLGGRLDNEQFF. V is TRBV20-1 and J is TRBJ2-1; TRBD2 matches at 7 bases. Looked up from germline, CDR1 is DFQATT and CDR2 is SNEGSKA (reference sequence). CDR3 length equals 15 residues. V dropped 2 bases and J dropped 5; count of bases not matched to a gene: 9.

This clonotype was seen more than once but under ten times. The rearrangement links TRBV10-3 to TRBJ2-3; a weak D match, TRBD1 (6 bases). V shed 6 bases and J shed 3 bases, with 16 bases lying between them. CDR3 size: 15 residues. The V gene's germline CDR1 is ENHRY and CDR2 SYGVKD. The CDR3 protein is CAISTPGQSTDTQYF. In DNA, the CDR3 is TGTGCCATCAGCACCCCCGGACAGTCGACAGATACGCAGTATTTT.